Listed here are 11 T cell receptor beta chains from one sample, sequenced in a study of CD8+CD57+ T cells in acquired aplastic anemia. TCR beta VDJ and CDR3 were profiled, and genomic DNA was the template. TCRdb reanalysed the reads using MiXCR and keeps one entry per CDR3 protein. This sample has under 350,000 distinct CDR3 sequences, with approximately 57% found just once. Whoever was chosen for sequencing had shown CD8+CD57+ cell expansion by flow cytometry. The sequenced sample was sorted CD4+, CD8+, or CD8+CD57+ T cells (not recorded which) from PBMCs. The receptor source for this set is a human donor with aplastic anemia.

This clonotype appeared many times. J is TRBJ1-6 and V is TRBV5-8; the D gene is possibly TRBD1 (5 bases). The germline V gene has CDR1 SGHTS and CDR2 YDEGEE. CDR3 length: 15 amino acids. The V end lost 0 bases, the J end lost 7 bases, and 11 bases lay between the germline ends. CDR3 residues: CASSLGQGGNSPLHF. DNA for the CDR3: TGTGCCAGCAGCTTGGGTCAGGGTGGCAATTCACCCCTCCACTTT.

This clonotype was detected once. CDR3 amino acids: CASSQDRGDNQPQHF. The CDR3 coding sequence is TGTGCCAGCTCCCAGGACAGGGGAGACAATCAGCCCCAGCATTTT. The genes are TRBV7-2 and TRBJ1-5; 9 bases are shared with TRBD1. V was clipped by 8 bases and J by 3 bases; unmatched bases: 8. CDR1 SGHTA and CDR2 FQGNSA come from the germline V gene. This CDR3 has 15 amino acids.

This clonotype was detected only once. The rearrangement uses TRBV20-1 and TRBJ1-5; possible D gene TRBD1, 5 bases. The CDR3 consists of 12 residues. V lost 4 bases to trimming and J lost 3 bases, with 7 bases between them. The V gene's germline CDR1 is DFQATT and CDR2 SNEGSKA (reference sequence). CDR3 DNA sequence: TGCAGTGCTATGGGACCCAATCAGCCCCAGCATTTT. Its protein product is CSAMGPNQPQHF.

This clonotype occurred many times. This chain connects TRBV20-1 to TRBJ1-6; 8 nucleotides align to TRBD1. J lost 7 bases, V lost 7 bases, and 9 bases had no gene match. The CDR3 loop spans 14 amino acids. CDR1 and CDR2 from the germline V gene are DFQATT and SNEGSKA (reference sequence). The DNA for the CDR3 is TGCAGTGTACCGGACAGGGCAATGAATTCACCCCTCCACTTT. Translated: CSVPDRAMNSPLHF.

This clonotype has only one observation. The rearrangement uses TRBV2 and TRBJ2-1, with unresolved D. CDR3 size: 14 residues. V was trimmed by 6 bases and J by 3 bases, leaving 12 bases between them. From germline, CDR1 is SNHLY and CDR2 FYNNEI. Written as DNA, the CDR3 is TGTGCCAGCAGGCAGGACGGAAACTACAATGAGCAGTTCTTC. Amino acid sequence: CASRQDGNYNEQFF.

This clonotype was observed at least ten times. This chain links TRBV5-8 with TRBJ1-2; the match to TRBD1 covers 9 bases. CDR3 length: 17 amino acids. The ends lost 0 bases at V and 8 bases at J; junction bases unmatched: 14. CDR1 is SGHTS, CDR2 YDEGEE, per germline. The CDR3 region has the DNA TGTGCCAGCAGCTTGGGGTCCACAGGGGGCGCTTTGGCCGGCTACACCTTC. The encoded protein is CASSLGSTGGALAGYTF.

The gene calls are TRBV29-1 and TRBJ2-3; D gene uncertain. The V end was cut by 4 bases, the J end by 0 bases, with 8 bases between. The germline V gene encodes CDR1 SQVTM and CDR2 ANQGSEA. The length of the CDR3 is 13 residues. The CDR3 region is CSVGPTSTDTQYF. The CDR3 DNA sequence: TGCAGCGTTGGCCCGACTAGCACAGATACGCAGTATTTT.

This clonotype was observed at least ten times. This sequence joins TRBV4-1 and TRBJ1-5; D is undetermined. Trimming shortened V by 0 bases and J by 5 bases, and 14 bases separated the two germline ends. The CDR3 covers 16 residues. Germline lookup yields CDR1 MGHRA and CDR2 YSYEKL. The CDR3 nucleotides are TGCGCCAGCAGCCAAGATTTAGCCCAAGCCCATCAGCCCCAGCATTTT. This gives the protein CASSQDLAQAHQPQHF.

CDR3 DNA: TGTGCCAGCAGCTCACACAGGGTTCGCGCTTTCTTT. Translated, it gives CASSSHRVRAFF. The chain has TRBV7-9 and TRBJ1-1, with D perhaps matching TRBD1 (6 bases). The CDR3 runs to 12 residues. CDR1 is SEHNR, CDR2 FQNEAQ, per germline (reference sequence). V dropped 4 bases and J dropped 11 bases, with 14 bases sitting between them.

The V call is TRBV12-3 or TRBV12-4, the J call TRBJ2-1; D uncertain. The length of the CDR3 is 14 residues. V lost 7 bases to trimming and J lost 10 bases, with 20 bases between them. CDR3 nucleotides: TGTGCCAGCACCCCCCACCCCCTCGTCGGGGAGCAGTTCTTC. Protein sequence: CASTPHPLVGEQFF.

This rearrangement joins TRBV3-1 to TRBJ2-1; tentative D call: TRBD1 (5 bases). V gave up 4 bases and J gave up 4 bases, with 11 bases separating them. The CDR3 sequence is 14 residues long. Looked up from germline, CDR1 is LGHDT and CDR2 is YNNKEL (reference sequence). For the CDR3, the DNA is TGTGCCAGCAGCCCCGTAGGGGCGTACAATGAGCAGTTCTTC. Translating gives CASSPVGAYNEQFF.